This TCR beta chain was sequenced in a study of PD-L1 blockade in urothelial cancer. Germline-derived CDR1 and CDR2 are MNHEY and SMNVEV (reference sequence). This CDR3 has 16 residues. V gave up 4 bases and J gave up 9 bases; unmatched junction bases: 11. Assay: immunoSEQ multiplex PCR; the TCRdb copy retains only in-frame clones and omits some. The sample shows about 24,000 clones, 87% of them seen only once. The sample here was PBMCs, taken around atezolizumab (anti-PD-L1) treatment. J is TRBJ2-4 and V is TRBV27, with 11 bases that match TRBD2. This receptor was identified in a man in his fifties with urothelial cancer. CDR3: CASSSLAGGLVRIQYF. CDR3 sequence (DNA): TGTGCCAGCAGTTCCCTAGCGGGAGGACTGGTTCGCATTCAGTACTTC.